This T cell receptor beta chain was observed in a study of cytomegalovirus exposure and HLA in healthy donors. V was cut by 0 bases and J by 3 bases, with 13 bases left in between. Germline V lookup: CDR1 SGHRS, CDR2 YFSETQ. This CDR3 contains 16 residues. This clone came up a few times. Using immunoSEQ multiplex PCR, the repertoire was profiled, and TCRdb retains in-frame clones only, with some absent. The sample has some 180,000 clones; around nine tenths are singletons. The TCR sequence derives from a man in his thirties or forties in good health and CMV-seropositive. The sample comprised PBMCs. This rearrangement joins TRBV5-1 to TRBJ2-1; unclear D gene. The CDR3 DNA sequence: TGCGCCAGCAGCTTGGGATTCGAGCGATTCTACAATGAGCAGTTCTTC. It yields the protein CASSLGFERFYNEQFF. Variable domain in full (rest from reference TRBV5-1 and TRBJ2-1): KAGVTQTPRYLIKTRGQQVTLSCSPISGHRSVSWYQQTPGQGLQFLFEYFSETQRNKGNFPGRFSGRQFSNSRSEMNVSTLELGDSALYLCASSLGFERFYNEQFFGPGTRLTVL.